The next 2 T cell receptor beta chains were all read from a single sample in a study of breast tumors, draining lymph nodes, adjacent tissues. TCRdb ran MiXCR on the multiplex PCR reads and lists one entry per CDR3 protein. The sample lists some 170,000 distinct CDR3 sequences; around 35% were seen once. Axillary draining lymph nodes of breast cancer patients supplied the node samples. Sequences were obtained from axillary lymph node tissue. These receptors were taken from a female donor with breast cancer. Some clones in this sample may be carry-over from other donors' samples.

This clonotype was detected ten times or more. The rearrangement joins TRBV7-2 to TRBJ2-5; D perhaps matches TRBD1 (7 bases). The germline gives CDR1 SGHTA, CDR2 FQGNSA. This CDR3 comprises 14 residues. Trimming shortened V by 1 base and J by 5 bases, and 11 bases separated the two germline ends. The CDR3 here is CASSLEQGRETQYF. CDR3 in DNA: TGTGCCAGCAGCTTAGAACAGGGGAGGGAGACCCAGTACTTC.

This clonotype showed up just a few times. This may stem from a read error, because a much larger clone lies one nucleotide away. This chain connects TRBV20-1 to TRBJ1-2; 7 bases match TRBD1. CDR1 is DFQATT, CDR2 SNEGSKA, per germline (reference sequence). The CDR3 has 12 amino acids. The CDR3 protein is CSARRQGGGSTF. CDR3 sequence (DNA): TGCAGTGCTAGGCGACAGGGCGGTGGCTCCACCTTC.